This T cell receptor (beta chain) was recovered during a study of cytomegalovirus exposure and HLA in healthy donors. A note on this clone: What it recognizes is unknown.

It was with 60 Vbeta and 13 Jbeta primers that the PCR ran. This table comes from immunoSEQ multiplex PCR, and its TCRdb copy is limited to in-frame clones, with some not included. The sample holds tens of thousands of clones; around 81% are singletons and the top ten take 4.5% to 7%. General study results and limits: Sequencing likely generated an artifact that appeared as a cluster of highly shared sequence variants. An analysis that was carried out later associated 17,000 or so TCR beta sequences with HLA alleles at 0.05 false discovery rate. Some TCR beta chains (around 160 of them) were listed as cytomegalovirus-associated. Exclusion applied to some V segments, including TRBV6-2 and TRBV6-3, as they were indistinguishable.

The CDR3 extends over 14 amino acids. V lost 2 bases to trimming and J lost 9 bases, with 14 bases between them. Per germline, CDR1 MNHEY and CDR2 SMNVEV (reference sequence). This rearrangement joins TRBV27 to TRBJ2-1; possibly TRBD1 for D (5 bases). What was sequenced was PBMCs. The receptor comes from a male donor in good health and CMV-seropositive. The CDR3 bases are TGTGCCAGCAGTTTACAGGGAACACTGGCTGAGCAGTTCTTC. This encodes CASSLQGTLAEQFF.